This T cell receptor (beta chain) was identified during a study of T-cell memory formation after mild COVID-19. General observations from the study: Whether day 37 second-wave clones are SARS-CoV-2-specific was not confirmed. The study found balanced CD4/CD8 in clones contracting day 15 to 85 and a CD4+ lean in later expanders.

Germline V gives CDR1 SQVTM, CDR2 ANQGSEA. This CDR3 is built from 14 residues. The ends were cut back, 1 base at V and 5 bases at J, with 14 bases in the middle. TCRdb re-derived calls from the 5' RACE reads in MiXCR, one entry per CDR3 protein. The data hold 300,000 to 400,000 distinct CDR3 sequences, with 25% to 30% observed a single time. Comments on this clonotype: Its antigen is as yet unknown.

This clonotype was obtained from an adult woman who had mild COVID-19 (a few samples of this study predate the infection). Cell type and time point are not known. The chain combines TRBV29-1 with TRBJ2-5; tentatively, D is TRBD2 (6 bases). Sequenced sample: PBMCs or a T cell subset sorted from them (not recorded which). The CDR3 DNA reads TGCAGCGTTGAAGGGGGGGTTGGCCGTGAGACCCAGTACTTC. Residues: CSVEGGVGRETQYF.